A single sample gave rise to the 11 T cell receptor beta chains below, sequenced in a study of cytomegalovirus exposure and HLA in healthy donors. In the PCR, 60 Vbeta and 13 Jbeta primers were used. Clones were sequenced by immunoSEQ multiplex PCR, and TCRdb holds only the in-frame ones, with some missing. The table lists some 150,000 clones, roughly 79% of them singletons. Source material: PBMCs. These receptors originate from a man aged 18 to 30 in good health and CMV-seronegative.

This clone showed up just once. DNA of the CDR3: TGTGCCAGCAGCCCCAGCGGGGGGTCCTACGAGCAGTACTTC. Its translation is CASSPSGGSYEQYF. The chain combines TRBV7-6 with TRBJ2-5, with 9 bases lining up with TRBD2. TRBJ2-7 explains the end of the DNA better; the J call may be wrong. The CDR3 sequence is 14 residues long. Germline V gene sequence: CDR1 SGHVS, CDR2 FNYEAQ.

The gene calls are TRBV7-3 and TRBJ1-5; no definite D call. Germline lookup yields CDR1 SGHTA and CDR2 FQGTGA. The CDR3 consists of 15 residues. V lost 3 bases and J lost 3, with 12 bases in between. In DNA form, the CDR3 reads TGTGCCAGCAGCTTCCACCCCGGACTCAATCAGCCCCAGCATTTT. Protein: CASSFHPGLNQPQHF.

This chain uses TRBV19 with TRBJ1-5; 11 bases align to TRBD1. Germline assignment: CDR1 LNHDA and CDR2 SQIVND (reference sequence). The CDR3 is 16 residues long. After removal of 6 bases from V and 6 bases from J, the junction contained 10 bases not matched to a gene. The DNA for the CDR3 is TGTGCCAGTAGCCTTGAATTGGACAGGGGGCGTCAGCCCCAGCATTTT. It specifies CASSLELDRGRQPQHF.

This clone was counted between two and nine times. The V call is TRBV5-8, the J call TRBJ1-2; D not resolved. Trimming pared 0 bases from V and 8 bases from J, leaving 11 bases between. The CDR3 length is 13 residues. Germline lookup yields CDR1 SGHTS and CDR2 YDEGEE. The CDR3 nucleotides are TGTGCCAGCAGCTTGGTCCTGGGAGTGGGCTACACCTTC. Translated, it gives CASSLVLGVGYTF. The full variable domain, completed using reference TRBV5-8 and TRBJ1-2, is EAGVTQSPTHLIKTRGQQATLRCSPISGHTSVYWYQQALGLGLQFLLWYDEGEERNRGNFPPRFSGRQFPNYSSELNVNALELEDSALYLCASSLVLGVGYTFGSGTRLTVV.

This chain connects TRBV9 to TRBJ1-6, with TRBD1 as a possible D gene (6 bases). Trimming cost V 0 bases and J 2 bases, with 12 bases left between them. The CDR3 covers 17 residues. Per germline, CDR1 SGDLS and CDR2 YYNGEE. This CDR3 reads CASSVDRAEAYNSPLHF. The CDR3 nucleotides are TGTGCCAGCAGCGTAGACAGGGCTGAGGCCTATAATTCACCCCTCCACTTT.

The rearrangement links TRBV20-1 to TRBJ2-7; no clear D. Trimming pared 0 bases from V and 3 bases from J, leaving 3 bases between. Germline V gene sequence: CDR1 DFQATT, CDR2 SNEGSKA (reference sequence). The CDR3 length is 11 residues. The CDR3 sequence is CSARDLYEQYF. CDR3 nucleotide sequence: TGCAGTGCTAGAGATCTCTACGAGCAGTACTTC.

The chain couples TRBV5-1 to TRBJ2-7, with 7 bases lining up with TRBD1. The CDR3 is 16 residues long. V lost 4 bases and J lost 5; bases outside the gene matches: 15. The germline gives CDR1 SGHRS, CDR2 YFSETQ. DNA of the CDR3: TGCGCCAGCAGCATAGGACAGGTTGCAGGGGCTGACGAGCAGTACTTC. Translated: CASSIGQVAGADEQYF.

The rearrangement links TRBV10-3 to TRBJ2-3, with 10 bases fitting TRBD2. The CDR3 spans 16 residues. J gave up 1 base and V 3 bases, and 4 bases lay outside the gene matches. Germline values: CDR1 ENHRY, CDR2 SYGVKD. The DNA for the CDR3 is TGTGCCATCAGTGACCCCCTAGCGGGAGGCACAGATACGCAGTATTTT. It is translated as CAISDPLAGGTDTQYF.

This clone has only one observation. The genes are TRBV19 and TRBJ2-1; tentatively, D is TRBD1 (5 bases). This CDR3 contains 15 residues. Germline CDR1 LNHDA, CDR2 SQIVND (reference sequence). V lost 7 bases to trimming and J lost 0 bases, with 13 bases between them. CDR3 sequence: CASTETVSSYNEQFF. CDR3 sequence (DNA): TGTGCCAGTACAGAGACAGTAAGCTCCTACAATGAGCAGTTCTTC.

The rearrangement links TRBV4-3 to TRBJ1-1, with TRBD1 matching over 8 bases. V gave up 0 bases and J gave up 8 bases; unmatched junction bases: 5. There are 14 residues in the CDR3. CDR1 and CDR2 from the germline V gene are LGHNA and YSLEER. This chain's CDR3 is CASSQDQGTGEAFF. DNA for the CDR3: TGCGCCAGCAGCCAAGATCAAGGGACAGGCGAAGCTTTCTTT.

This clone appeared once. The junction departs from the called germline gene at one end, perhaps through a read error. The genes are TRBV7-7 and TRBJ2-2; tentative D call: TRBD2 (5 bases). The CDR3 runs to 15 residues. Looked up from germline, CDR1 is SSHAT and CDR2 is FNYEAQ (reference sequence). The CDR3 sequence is CASSFGSGDTGELFF. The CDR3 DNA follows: TGTGCTAGCAGCTTCGGATCCGGGGACACCGGGGAGCTGTTTTTT.